These 32 T cell receptor beta chains originate from one sample sequenced in a study of tumor and adjacent non-tumor tissue in lung cancer. No cell sorting was done before RNA was extracted from the tissue. Three rounds of nested PCR, following a modified ARM-PCR protocol, produced the TCRbeta library. From the multiplex PCR reads, TCRdb called clonotypes with MiXCR, one entry per CDR3 protein. The table shows about 120,000 distinct CDR3 sequences, with roughly 84% occurring only once. The sequenced material came from lung tumor tissue. The receptor source for this set is a man in his 70s with non-small cell lung cancer.

As concerns this clonotype: The junction and the germline gene differ at one end; a read error may be behind it. The chain uses TRBV6-1 and TRBJ2-1; TRBD2 is a possible D gene (7 bases). The germline gives CDR1 MNHNS, CDR2 SASEGT. This CDR3 region has 16 residues. CDR3 in amino acids: CTSILRGGTGTNEQFF. CDR3 DNA: TGTACCAGCATCCTAAGGGGGGGCACCGGGACCAATGAGCAGTTCTTC.

About this clonotype: A junction boundary mismatches the germline segment, possibly from a read error. The chain carries TRBV20-1 and TRBJ1-1, with 8 bases that match TRBD1. This CDR3 region has 17 residues. Germline CDR1 DFQATT, CDR2 SNEGSKA (reference sequence). Here the CDR3 reads CSDRDGETGDSNTEAFF. The CDR3 coding sequence is TGCAGTGATAGAGATGGTGAGACAGGGGACTCGAACACTGAAGCTTTCTTT.

About this clonotype: Lacking the conserved final phenylalanine or tryptophan, this CDR3 likely reflects a read error. The rearrangement uses TRBV6-5 and TRBJ2-1; D is tentatively TRBD1 or TRBD2 (6 bases each). There are 16 residues in the CDR3. Germline CDR1 and CDR2: MNHEY and SVGAGI. The CDR3 reads CASTPLRGASYNEQFL. The CDR3 coding sequence is TGTGCCAGCACTCCCTTGAGGGGGGCTTCCTACAATGAACAGTTCTTA.

As concerns this clonotype: Because it lacks the conserved phenylalanine or tryptophan at the end, this CDR3 is likely a read error. No DNA is shown, since the ends of the CDR3 on it are uncertain; the CDR3 is the one TCRdb lists. The V and J genes are TRBV29-1 and TRBJ2-5. The germline gives CDR1 SQVTM, CDR2 ANQGSEA. The CDR3 extends over 13 residues, inclusive of both ends. The CDR3 reads CSVANRFQETKYC.

As concerns this clonotype: A junction end diverges from the germline sequence, so it may reflect a read error. CDR3: CSARDFTGGSNIEAFF. The CDR3 coding sequence is TGCAGTGCTAGAGATTTTACAGGGGGGTCGAACATTGAAGCTTTCTTT. V gene TRBV20-1 combines with J gene TRBJ1-1; 8 positions agree with TRBD1. Germline V gene sequence: CDR1 DFQATT, CDR2 SNEGSKA (reference sequence). The CDR3 loop spans 16 amino acids.

This clonotype appeared once. The rearrangement joins TRBV12-3 or TRBV12-4 to TRBJ2-3; D is uncertain. The V gene lost 11 bases and the J gene lost 9 bases, with 15 bases spanning the gap. The CDR3 covers 11 residues. Written as DNA, the CDR3 is TGTGCCGGCTGTTTCGGAGAAACGCAGTATTTT. It encodes CAGCFGETQYF.

As to this clonotype: One end of the junction varies from germline; a read error may be responsible. V and J are TRBV10-2 and TRBJ1-2; D uncertain. The V gene's germline CDR1 is WSHSY and CDR2 SAAADI. The CDR3 has 13 amino acids. The CDR3 region is CPSSDSNWRQANF. CDR3 bases: TGCCCCAGCAGTGACTCGAACTGGAGGCAGGCCAACTTC.

A single count supports this clonotype. The final CDR3 position lacks the conserved phenylalanine or tryptophan, pointing to a likely read error. No DNA is shown, since the ends of the CDR3 on it are uncertain; the CDR3 is the one TCRdb lists. This chain connects TRBV29-1 to TRBJ1-1. The length of the CDR3 is 17 amino acids, counting both ends. The germline CDR1 and CDR2 sequences are SQVTM and ANQGSEA. The CDR3: CSVPEPEAQAGIAEALL.

With respect to this clonotype: The junction does not match germline at one end; this may be a read error. V usage is TRBV13 and J usage is TRBJ2-7; weak D call: TRBD2 (6 bases). CDR1 and CDR2 from the germline V gene are PRHDT and FYEKMQ (reference sequence). This CDR3 region has 13 residues. The CDR3 region is CAGSSSTGDEQYF. CDR3 bases: TGTGCCGGCAGCTCAAGTACGGGGGACGAGCAGTACTTT.

To note about this clonotype: A junction end diverges from the germline sequence, so it may reflect a read error. This rearrangement joins TRBV10-3 to TRBJ1-1; 7 bases line up with TRBD1. Germline CDR1 and CDR2: ENHRY and SYGVKD. The CDR3 runs 15 residues. The CDR3 sequence is CAITDLGQDMSEASF. CDR3 DNA: TGTGCCATCACTGATCTTGGACAGGATATGTCTGAAGCTTCCTTT.

As to this clonotype: One base away lies a much larger clone, so this may be a sequencing read error. This chain joins TRBV6-1 and TRBJ2-5; 10 bases are a match to TRBD2. This CDR3 has 16 amino acids. The germline V gene encodes CDR1 MNHNS and CDR2 SASEGT. The CDR3 sequence is CTSSNPSGGLGETQYF. The CDR3, as DNA: TGTACCAGCAGCAACCCTAGCGGGGGTCTAGGGGAGACCCAGTACTTC.

Concerning this clonotype itself: The CDR3 carries no conserved terminal phenylalanine or tryptophan, so it likely arises from a read error. The chain combines TRBV11-2 with TRBJ2-2, with 7 positions matching TRBD1. Germline assignment: CDR1 SGHAT and CDR2 FQNNGV. The CDR3 is made up of 16 amino acids. CDR3: CASSLVGTGVAGELFS. CDR3 coding DNA: TGTGCTAGCAGCTTAGTTGGCACAGGGGTTGCCGGGGAGCTGTTTTCT.

As regards this clonotype: A read error is likely, as this CDR3 ends without the conserved phenylalanine or tryptophan. Because the CDR3's place on the DNA is in doubt, the DNA is left out and the CDR3 is given as listed by TCRdb. J is TRBJ2-3 and V is TRBV4-2; no check of the table's D call, TRBD2, against the DNA was made. CDR1 and CDR2 (germline): LGHNA, YNFKEQ. With termini counted, the CDR3 has 16 amino acids. The CDR3: CASSQVRAGGLDTLHI.

On this clonotype: The CDR3 ends on some other residue instead of the conserved phenylalanine or tryptophan, so this is likely a read error. The J gene is TRBJ2-7, the V gene TRBV5-6; 7 bases fit TRBD2. Germline V CDR1 and CDR2: SGHDT, YYEEEE. The CDR3 consists of 14 residues. The CDR3 sequence is CASSKRGGFDGQYY. The CDR3 DNA is TGTGCTAGCAGCAAGCGGGGAGGGTTCGATGGGCAGTACTAC.

CDR3 amino acids: CASSPPGLAGPTDTQYF. CDR3 sequence (DNA): TGTGCCAGCAGCCCGCCGGGACTAGCGGGACCCACAGATACGCAGTATTTT. This chain links TRBV11-3 with TRBJ2-3; TRBD2 aligns across 13 bases. V was pared by 5 bases and J by 2 bases, with 7 bases of the junction left unmatched. This CDR3 is 17 amino acids long. Germline V gene sequence: CDR1 SGHNT, CDR2 YENEEA.

On this clonotype: At one of its ends the junction is not consistent with the germline gene, which may arise from a read error. The chain recombines TRBV29-1 with TRBJ2-4, with D perhaps matching TRBD1 (5 bases). The germline V gene encodes CDR1 SQVTM and CDR2 ANQGSEA. The CDR3 consists of 14 residues. CDR3 region: CSVDNRLTKNIKYF. In nucleotides, the CDR3 is TGCAGCGTTGATAACAGGCTAACCAAAAACATTAAGTACTTC.

About this clonotype itself: Because the CDR3 is missing its conserved closing phenylalanine or tryptophan, this is likely a read error. No DNA is shown, since the ends of the CDR3 on it are uncertain; the CDR3 is the one TCRdb lists. The rearrangement joins TRBV13 to TRBJ1-1; the D call of TRBD1 is as the table states it, not checked on the DNA. In germline, CDR1 is PRHDT, CDR2 FYEKMQ (reference sequence). The CDR3 length is 15 residues, termini included. CDR3 loop: CASSPGTGSNTEAFI.

To note about this clonotype: The conserved phenylalanine or tryptophan is not found at the CDR3 terminus, so this likely reflects a read error. The DNA is omitted, as the CDR3 cannot be located on it reliably, and the CDR3 follows TCRdb's listing. The V call is TRBV29-1, the J call TRBJ1-1; TRBD1, as called in the table, went unchecked against the DNA. CDR1 and CDR2 from the germline V gene are SQVTM and ANQGSEA. The CDR3 has 14 amino acids, counting both end residues. The CDR3 here is CSVLDRGRDTETFC.

The chain has TRBV20-1 and TRBJ1-2; TRBD1 matches at 8 bases. CDR3 length: 14 amino acids. Germline V gene data show CDR1 as DFQATT and CDR2 as SNEGSKA (reference sequence). V shed 8 bases and J 2 bases; nucleotides not matched to a gene: 10. The CDR3 bases are TGCAGTACTGCCCCGGGACAGGTCAACTATGGCTACACCTTC. Translation: CSTAPGQVNYGYTF.

About this clonotype itself: An end of the junction does not agree with germline; a read error may underlie this. The chain has TRBV7-8 and TRBJ1-5; TRBD1 aligns across 8 bases. Germline V CDR1 and CDR2: SGHVS, FQNEAQ. The CDR3 totals 15 residues. The CDR3 sequence is CASSGTGNSNQSQHF. The DNA of the CDR3 is TGTGCCAGCAGCGGGACAGGAAATAGCAATCAGTCCCAGCATTTT.

Details on this clonotype: A much larger clone differs by one base, so this may be a read error. This sequence joins TRBV28 and TRBJ1-2, with D hard to call. CDR1 and CDR2 from the germline V gene are MDHEN and SYDVKM. This CDR3 is 13 amino acids long. The germline V and J ends were trimmed by 3 bases and 6 bases, with 11 bases remaining between them. CDR3 loop: CASSFAENNGYTF. The DNA for the CDR3 is TGTGCCAGCAGTTTTGCGGAGAACAATGGCTACACCTTC.

This clonotype was seen a few times. At one end the junction does not follow the germline gene, possibly because of a read error. The CDR3 nucleotides read TGCAGCATTGAAGTCGGAGGGGAGACCCAGTACTTC. Its translation: CSIEVGGETQYF. This sequence joins TRBV29-1 and TRBJ2-5, with D possibly TRBD2 on 6 matching bases. Germline loops: CDR1 SQVTM, CDR2 ANQGSEA. CDR3 length: 12 residues.

Note on this clonotype: The junction departs from germline at one end; a sequencing error may be responsible. The chain joins TRBV10-2 to TRBJ2-3; 8 nucleotides line up with TRBD1. CDR3 length equals 15 residues. Germline V CDR1 and CDR2: WSHSY, SAAADI. CDR3 region: CAISDPGQDTDTQYF. In DNA, the CDR3 is TGCGCCATCAGCGATCCGGGACAGGACACAGATACGCAATATTTT.

A word on this clonotype: The junction departs from germline at one end; a sequencing error may be responsible. The chain uses TRBV12-3 or TRBV12-4 and TRBJ1-1, with a tentative D call TRBD1 (5 bases). The CDR3 has 13 residues. CDR3 amino acids: CTSSFRDSQKAFF. The CDR3 DNA reads TGTACCAGCAGTTTTCGGGACTCTCAGAAAGCTTTCTTT.

Turning to this clonotype: At one end the junction does not follow the germline gene, possibly because of a read error. The chain recombines TRBV12-3 or TRBV12-4 with TRBJ1-1; D gene uncertain. This CDR3 has 13 residues. CDR3 residues: CPSSSRVTQKAFF. For the CDR3, the DNA is TGTCCCAGCAGTTCTCGGGTCACACAGAAAGCTTTCTTT.

J is TRBJ2-2 and V is TRBV6-5; D perhaps matches TRBD1 (7 bases). The CDR3 has 14 residues. The germline V gene encodes CDR1 MNHEY and CDR2 SVGAGI. The CDR3 bases are TGTAGCAGCAGCCGCGGGACAGAGGCCGGGGAGCTGTTTTTT. It is translated as CSSSRGTEAGELFF.

The V gene is TRBV4-1, the J gene TRBJ2-3, with unresolved D. The germline V gene has CDR1 MGHRA and CDR2 YSYEKL. V was trimmed by 3 bases and J by 1 base, leaving 14 bases between them. This CDR3 comprises 16 residues. The CDR3 loop reads CASSQAGQAGTDTQYF. The CDR3 DNA sequence: TGCGCCAGCAGCCAGGCTGGTCAGGCTGGCACAGATACGCAGTATTTT.

To note about this clonotype: At one boundary the junction diverges from the germline segment, which might be a read error. The gene calls are TRBV6-5 and TRBJ1-1, with TRBD1 matching 10 bases. The CDR3 sequence is 14 residues long. Germline assignment: CDR1 MNHEY and CDR2 SVGAGI. The chain's CDR3 is CASTQTGGPREALF. The CDR3 coding sequence is TGTGCCAGCACCCAGACAGGGGGCCCTCGTGAAGCTCTCTTT.

J is TRBJ2-5 and V is TRBV29-1; perhaps D is TRBD1 or TRBD2 (5 bases each). The CDR3 spans 13 residues. Trimming took 3 bases from V and 14 from J, leaving 22 bases between them. Germline V gives CDR1 SQVTM, CDR2 ANQGSEA. CDR3 DNA: TGCAGCGTTGATGCTGGGACCGAGGAGACTCAATACTTC. Its protein product is CSVDAGTEETQYF.

As to this clonotype: One junction end does not reproduce the germline sequence, and a read error may be involved. This chain joins TRBV20-1 and TRBJ2-7; TRBD2 matches at 7 bases. Looked up from germline, CDR1 is DFQATT and CDR2 is SNEGSKA (reference sequence). This CDR3 contains 13 residues. The CDR3 protein is CSVPRGSLSEPFF. DNA for the CDR3: TGCAGCGTTCCGCGGGGGAGTTTAAGCGAGCCGTTCTTC.

Many counts were recorded for this clonotype. The chain recombines TRBV11-2 with TRBJ2-1, with 10 bases fitting TRBD2. This CDR3 is 16 amino acids long. Trimming removed 6 bases from V and 0 bases from J; junction bases left unmatched: 5. Germline V gene lookup returns CDR1 SGHAT and CDR2 FQNNGV. DNA for the CDR3: TGTGCCAGCAGACTAGCGGGGCTGAGCTCCTACAATGAGCAGTTCTTC. Residues: CASRLAGLSSYNEQFF.

A word on this clonotype: The junction does not match germline at one end; this may be a read error. This chain connects TRBV29-1 to TRBJ1-1, with D uncertain. The germline V gene encodes CDR1 SQVTM and CDR2 ANQGSEA. The CDR3 is 13 amino acids. CDR3 DNA: TGCAACGTTGGTGACGGCCGGAACACTGAAGCTTTCTTT. This codes for CNVGDGRNTEAFF.